The sequence of this T cell receptor beta chain was determined in a study of cytomegalovirus exposure and HLA in healthy donors. Study conclusions and caveats: Solely CMV serostatus was available to characterize immune exposure.

The PCR ran on 60 Vbeta and 13 Jbeta primers. Sequencing used immunoSEQ multiplex PCR; TCRdb keeps in-frame clones, though not all of them. The data contain under 80,000 clones, 65% to 70% of them seen just once; the ten biggest clones take up more than 2%. Trimming cost V 2 bases and J 1 base, with 8 bases left between them. CDR3 length equals 14 residues. The germline gives CDR1 LNHNV, CDR2 YYDKDF (reference sequence). A word on this clone: Its antigen is unknown.

The sequence came from a woman in her thirties in good health and CMV-seronegative. Material for sequencing was PBMCs. This sequence joins TRBV15 and TRBJ2-5; weak D call: TRBD2 (5 bases). The chain's CDR3 is CATSRSGFQETQYF. The CDR3 DNA reads TGTGCCACCAGCAGAAGCGGCTTCCAAGAGACCCAGTACTTC.